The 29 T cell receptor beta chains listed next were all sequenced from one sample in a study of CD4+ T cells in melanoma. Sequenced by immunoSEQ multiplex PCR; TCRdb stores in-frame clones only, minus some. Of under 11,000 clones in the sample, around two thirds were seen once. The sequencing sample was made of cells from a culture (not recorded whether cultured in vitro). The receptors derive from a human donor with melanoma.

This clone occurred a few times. This CDR3 reads CAWKGGGISYNSPLHF. In DNA form, the CDR3 reads TGTGCCTGGAAAGGGGGAGGGATCTCCTATAATTCACCCCTCCACTTT. The chain uses TRBV30 and TRBJ1-6; maybe TRBD1 (6 bases). The CDR3 spans 16 residues. Germline V CDR1 and CDR2: GTSNPN, SVGIG (reference sequence). Between the trimmed V and J ends, which lost 4 bases and 0 bases, there was a span of 13 bases.

Here the CDR3 DNA reads TGTGCCAGCAGTTACGAACAGGGGAGTCTTGAAAAACTGTTTTTT. This encodes CASSYEQGSLEKLFF. The chain uses TRBV6-6 and TRBJ1-4; 7 nucleotides align to TRBD1. V shed 2 bases, J shed 7 bases, and the junction held 7 bases outside the gene matches. The germline V gene has CDR1 MNHNY and CDR2 SVGAGI (reference sequence). This CDR3 is 15 amino acids long.

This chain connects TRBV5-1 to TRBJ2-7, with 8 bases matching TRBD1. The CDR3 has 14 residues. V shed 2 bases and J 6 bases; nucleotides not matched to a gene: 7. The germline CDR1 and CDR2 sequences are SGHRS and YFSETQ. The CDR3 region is CASSLGQGSREQYF. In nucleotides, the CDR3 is TGCGCCAGCAGCTTAGGACAGGGATCCCGCGAGCAGTACTTC.

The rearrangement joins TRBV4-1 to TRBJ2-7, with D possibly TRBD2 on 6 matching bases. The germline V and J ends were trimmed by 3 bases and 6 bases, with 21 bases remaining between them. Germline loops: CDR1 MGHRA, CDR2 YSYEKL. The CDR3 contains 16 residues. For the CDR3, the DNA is TGCGCCAGCAGCCACACCGGGACTCTCAAAAATCGCGAGCAGTACTTC. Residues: CASSHTGTLKNREQYF.

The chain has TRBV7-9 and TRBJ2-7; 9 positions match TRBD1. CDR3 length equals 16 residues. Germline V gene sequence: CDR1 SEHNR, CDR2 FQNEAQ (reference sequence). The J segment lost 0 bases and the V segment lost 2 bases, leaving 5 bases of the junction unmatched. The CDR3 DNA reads TGTGCCAGCAGCTTAATCGAGACAGGGGGCTCCTACGAGCAGTACTTC. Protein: CASSLIETGGSYEQYF.

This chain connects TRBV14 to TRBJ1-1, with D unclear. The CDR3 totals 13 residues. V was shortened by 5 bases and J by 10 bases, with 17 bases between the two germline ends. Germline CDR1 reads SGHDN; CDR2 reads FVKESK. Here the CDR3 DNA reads TGTGCCAGCAGCGTATTGACATCTCGCTCAGCTTTCTTT. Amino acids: CASSVLTSRSAFF.

The CDR3 loop reads CASSPARAVGELFF. In DNA, the CDR3 is TGTGCCAGCTCACCAGCCAGGGCCGTCGGGGAGCTGTTTTTT. V is TRBV18 and J is TRBJ2-2; D may be TRBD1 (5 bases). V was trimmed by 2 bases and J by 7 bases, leaving 11 bases between them. Germline lookup yields CDR1 KGHSH and CDR2 LQKENI. The CDR3 sequence is 14 residues long. The full variable domain, its missing parts supplied by reference TRBV18 and TRBJ2-2, is NAGVMQNPRHLVRRRGQEARLRCSPMKGHSHVYWYRQLPEEGLKFMVYLQKENIIDESGMPKERFSAEFPKEGPSILRIQQVVRGDSAAYFCASSPARAVGELFFGEGSRLTVL.

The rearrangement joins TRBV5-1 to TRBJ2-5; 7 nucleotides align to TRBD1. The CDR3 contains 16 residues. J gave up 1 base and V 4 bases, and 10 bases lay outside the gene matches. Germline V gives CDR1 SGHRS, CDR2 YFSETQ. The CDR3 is CASSLPHGTAQETQYF. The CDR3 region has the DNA TGCGCCAGCAGCCTTCCCCACGGGACAGCCCAAGAGACCCAGTACTTC.

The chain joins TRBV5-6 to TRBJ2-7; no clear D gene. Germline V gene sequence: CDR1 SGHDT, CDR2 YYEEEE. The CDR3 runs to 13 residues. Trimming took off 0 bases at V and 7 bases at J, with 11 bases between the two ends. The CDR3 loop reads CASSLDRLSEQYF. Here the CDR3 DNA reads TGTGCCAGCAGCTTGGACCGACTGAGTGAGCAGTACTTC.

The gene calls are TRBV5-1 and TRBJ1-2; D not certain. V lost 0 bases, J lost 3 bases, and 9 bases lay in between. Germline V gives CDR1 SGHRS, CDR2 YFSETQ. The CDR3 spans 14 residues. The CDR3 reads CASSLVDGDYGYTF. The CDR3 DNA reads TGCGCCAGCAGCTTGGTTGATGGGGACTATGGCTACACCTTC.

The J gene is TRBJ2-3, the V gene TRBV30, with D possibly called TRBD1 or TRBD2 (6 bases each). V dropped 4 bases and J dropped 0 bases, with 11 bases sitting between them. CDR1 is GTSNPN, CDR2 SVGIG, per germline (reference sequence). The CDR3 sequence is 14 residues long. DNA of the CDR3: TGTGCCTGGACAACAGGGACTAGCACAGATACGCAGTATTTT. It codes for CAWTTGTSTDTQYF.

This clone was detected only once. The CDR3 DNA sequence: TGTGCCTGGACGCGGCCTCCACCCGGGAACACTGAAGCTTTCTTT. Residues: CAWTRPPPGNTEAFF. V and J are TRBV30 and TRBJ1-1; D is undetermined. V gave up 4 bases and J gave up 1 base, with 16 bases separating them. This CDR3 region has 15 residues. Germline V gene data show CDR1 as GTSNPN and CDR2 as SVGIG (reference sequence).

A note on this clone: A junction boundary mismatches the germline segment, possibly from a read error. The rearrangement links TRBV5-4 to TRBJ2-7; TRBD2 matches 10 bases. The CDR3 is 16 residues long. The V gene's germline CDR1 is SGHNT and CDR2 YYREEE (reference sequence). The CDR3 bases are TGTGCCAGCAGCTCGAGGACTAGCGGCTTCTCCTCCGAGCAGTACTTC. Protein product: CASSSRTSGFSSEQYF.

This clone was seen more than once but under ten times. The CDR3 coding sequence is TGCGCCAGCAGCCGGCGGGTGAACACTGAAGCTTTCTTT. Residues: CASSRRVNTEAFF. This chain uses TRBV4-1 with TRBJ1-1; D unresolved. Trimming removed 4 bases at V and 0 bases at J, with 6 bases between. This CDR3 spans 13 amino acids. CDR1 MGHRA and CDR2 YSYEKL come from the germline V gene.

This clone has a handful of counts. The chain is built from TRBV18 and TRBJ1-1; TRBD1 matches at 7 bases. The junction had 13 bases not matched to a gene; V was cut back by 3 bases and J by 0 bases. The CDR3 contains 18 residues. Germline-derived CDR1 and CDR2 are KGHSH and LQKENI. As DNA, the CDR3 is TGTGCCAGCTCACCGGACAGGTCCGATCGGAAAGTGAACACTGAAGCTTTCTTT. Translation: CASSPDRSDRKVNTEAFF.

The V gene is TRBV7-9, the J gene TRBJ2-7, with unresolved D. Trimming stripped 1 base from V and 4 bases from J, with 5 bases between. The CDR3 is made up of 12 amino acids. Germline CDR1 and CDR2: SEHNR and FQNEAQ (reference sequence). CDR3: CASSLVGYEQYF. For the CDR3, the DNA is TGTGCCAGCAGCTTAGTGGGTTACGAGCAGTACTTC.

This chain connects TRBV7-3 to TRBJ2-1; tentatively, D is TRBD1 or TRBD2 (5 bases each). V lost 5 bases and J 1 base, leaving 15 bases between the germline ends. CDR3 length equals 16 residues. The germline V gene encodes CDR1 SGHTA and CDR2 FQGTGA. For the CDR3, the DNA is TGTGCCAGCAGCCTTCGGGACCGTGGATCCTACAATGAGCAGTTCTTC. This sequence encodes CASSLRDRGSYNEQFF.

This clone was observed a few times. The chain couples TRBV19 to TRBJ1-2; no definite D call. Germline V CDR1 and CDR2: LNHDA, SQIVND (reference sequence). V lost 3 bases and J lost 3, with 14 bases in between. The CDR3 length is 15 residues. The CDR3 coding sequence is TGTGCCAGTAGTATCGGGCAGCCGAGATACTATGGCTACACCTTC. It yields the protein CASSIGQPRYYGYTF.

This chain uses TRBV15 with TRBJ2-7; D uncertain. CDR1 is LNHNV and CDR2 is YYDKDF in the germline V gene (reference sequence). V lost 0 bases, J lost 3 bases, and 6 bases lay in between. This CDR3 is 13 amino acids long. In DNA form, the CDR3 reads TGTGCCACCAGCAGAGATCGGAGCTACGAGCAGTACTTC. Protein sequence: CATSRDRSYEQYF.

CDR3 DNA: TGTGCCAGCAGTTACTCGTACTCGGACTATGGCTACACCTTC. Its protein product is CASSYSYSDYGYTF. This chain links TRBV6-6 with TRBJ1-2, with no clear D. Trimming left V 0 bases short and J 3 bases short, with 8 bases between. This CDR3 comprises 14 residues. Per germline, CDR1 MNHNY and CDR2 SVGAGI (reference sequence).

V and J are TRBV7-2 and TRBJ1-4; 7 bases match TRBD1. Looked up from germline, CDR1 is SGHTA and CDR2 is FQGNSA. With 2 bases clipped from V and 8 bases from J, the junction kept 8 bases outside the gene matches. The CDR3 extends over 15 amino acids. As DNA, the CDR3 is TGTGCCAGCAGCTTATTCAGGGGGAGGAGGGAAAAACTGTTTTTT. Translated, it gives CASSLFRGRREKLFF.

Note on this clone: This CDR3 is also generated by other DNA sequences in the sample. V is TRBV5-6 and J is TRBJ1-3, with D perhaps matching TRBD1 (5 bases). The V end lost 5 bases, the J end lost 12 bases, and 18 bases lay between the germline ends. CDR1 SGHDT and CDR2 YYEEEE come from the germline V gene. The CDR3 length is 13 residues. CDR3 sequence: CASSRGPASGIYF. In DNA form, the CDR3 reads TGTGCCAGCAGTCGGGGACCGGCGAGCGGCATATATTTT.

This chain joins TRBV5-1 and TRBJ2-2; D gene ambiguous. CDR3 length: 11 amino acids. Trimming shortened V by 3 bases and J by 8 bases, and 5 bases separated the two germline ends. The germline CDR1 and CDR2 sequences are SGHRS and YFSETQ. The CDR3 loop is CASSSRGELFF. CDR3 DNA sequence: TGCGCCAGCAGCTCCAGGGGGGAGCTGTTTTTT. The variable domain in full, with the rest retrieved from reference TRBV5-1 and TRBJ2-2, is KAGVTQTPRYLIKTRGQQVTLSCSPISGHRSVSWYQQTPGQGLQFLFEYFSETQRNKGNFPGRFSGRQFSNSRSEMNVSTLELGDSALYLCASSSRGELFFGEGSRLTVL.

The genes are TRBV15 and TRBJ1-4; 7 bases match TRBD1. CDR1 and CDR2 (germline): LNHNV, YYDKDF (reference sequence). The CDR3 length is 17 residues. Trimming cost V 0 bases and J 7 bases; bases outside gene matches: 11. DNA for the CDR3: TGTGCCACCAGCAGAGATTACAGCAGGGGGACGGGTGAAAAACTGTTTTTT. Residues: CATSRDYSRGTGEKLFF.

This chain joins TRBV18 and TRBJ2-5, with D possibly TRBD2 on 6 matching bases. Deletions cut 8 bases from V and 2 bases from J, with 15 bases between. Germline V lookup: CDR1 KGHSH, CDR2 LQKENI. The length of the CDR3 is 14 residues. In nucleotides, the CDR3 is TGTGCCAGCCTTAAGGCGGGGATACAAGAGACCCAGTACTTC. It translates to CASLKAGIQETQYF.

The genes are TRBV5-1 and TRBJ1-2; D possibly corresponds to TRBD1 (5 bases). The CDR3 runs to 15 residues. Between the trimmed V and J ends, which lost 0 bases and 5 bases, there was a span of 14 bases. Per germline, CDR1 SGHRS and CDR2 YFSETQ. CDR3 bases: TGCGCCAGCAGCTTGGAGGGGCCCAGCCATTATGGCTACACCTTC. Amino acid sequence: CASSLEGPSHYGYTF. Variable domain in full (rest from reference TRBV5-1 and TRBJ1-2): KAGVTQTPRYLIKTRGQQVTLSCSPISGHRSVSWYQQTPGQGLQFLFEYFSETQRNKGNFPGRFSGRQFSNSRSEMNVSTLELGDSALYLCASSLEGPSHYGYTFGSGTRLTVV.

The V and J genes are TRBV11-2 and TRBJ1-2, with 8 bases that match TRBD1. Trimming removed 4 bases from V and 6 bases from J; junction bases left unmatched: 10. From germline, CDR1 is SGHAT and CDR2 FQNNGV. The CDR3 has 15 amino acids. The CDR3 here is CASSSIQGALHGYTF. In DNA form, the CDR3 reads TGTGCCAGCAGCTCCATTCAGGGGGCCCTACATGGCTACACCTTC.

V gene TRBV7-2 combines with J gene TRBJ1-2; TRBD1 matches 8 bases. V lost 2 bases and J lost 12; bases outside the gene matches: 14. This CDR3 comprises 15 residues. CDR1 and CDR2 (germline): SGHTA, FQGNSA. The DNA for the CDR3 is TGTGCCAGCAGCTTATTCACAGGGGGAGGCCGCGGCCACACCTTC. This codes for CASSLFTGGGRGHTF.

The chain's CDR3 is CASSFFRTVEAFF. CDR3 coding DNA: TGTGCCAGCAGCTTCTTCCGAACGGTTGAAGCTTTCTTT. The rearrangement links TRBV7-2 to TRBJ1-1; D gene unclear. Germline V gives CDR1 SGHTA, CDR2 FQGNSA. CDR3 length: 13 residues. The ends were cut back, 3 bases at V and 7 bases at J, with 12 bases in the middle.